This is a list of T cell receptor beta chains from one sample in a study of OX40 agonist ivuxolimab in advanced cancers. The protocol was immunoSEQ multiplex PCR, while the TCRdb copy is restricted to in-frame clones and leaves out a portion. Here the sample spans about 51,000 clones, 88% being singletons. The sequencing here drew on CD4+ or CD8+ T cells sorted from blood, taken in a trial of the OX40 agonist ivuxolimab. These receptors were obtained from an adult with an advanced solid tumor such as melanoma, head and neck, liver or kidney cancer. Both conserved end residues are part of each CDR3. The order of the fields is D gene, clone size, CDR3 length, V gene, J gene, CDR3 DNA, CDR3 protein. A D gene is named only where the DNA matches it firmly. Clone sizes are given selectively: once, few, many, or a class where the clone is expanded.

>.|.|13|TRBV29-1|TRBJ2-7
TGCAGCGTTGACTGGGGGGTCTCCTACGAGCAGTACTTC
CSVDWGVSYEQYF
>.|.|14|TRBV11-3|TRBJ2-7
TGTGCCAGCAGCTTACCAAGTTTTGACTACGAGCAGTACTTC
CASSLPSFDYEQYF
>.|.|12|TRBV11-2|TRBJ1-2
TGTGCCAGCAGCGCCCACACCGATGGCTACACCTTC
CASSAHTDGYTF
>.|.|13|TRBV9|TRBJ2-7
TGTGCCAGCAGCGTAGAGTCCACCTACGAGCAGTACTTC
CASSVESTYEQYF
>.|once|13|TRBV9|TRBJ2-2
TGTGCCAGCAGCGTAGGGGGGATCGGGGAGCTGTTTTTT
CASSVGGIGELFF
>.|few|12|TRBV19|TRBJ1-2
TGTGCCAGTAGCCCTAACAACTATGGCTACACCTTC
CASSPNNYGYTF
>TRBD2|.|14|TRBV5-1|TRBJ2-5
TGCGCCAGCAGCCCGGGGACGGGAGGCGAGACCCAGTACTTC
CASSPGTGGETQYF
>.|.|13|TRBV9|TRBJ2-5
TGTGCCAGCAGCCCCGGGGCCCAAGAGACCCAGTACTTC
CASSPGAQETQYF
>TRBD2|.|16|TRBV6-1|TRBJ2-2
TGTGCCAGCAGTGAATCGCTAGCGGGAATAACCGGGGAGCTGTTTTTT
CASSESLAGITGELFF
>TRBD2|once|16|TRBV5-6|TRBJ2-4
TGTGCCAGCAGCTTGGTGGGGGGAGGGGCCAAAAACATTCAGTACTTC
CASSLVGGGAKNIQYF
>.|.|14|TRBV5-1|TRBJ1-4
TGCGCCAGCAGCTTGACGAGGGGCGATGAAAAACTGTTTTTT
CASSLTRGDEKLFF
>.|once|15|TRBV5-1|TRBJ2-5
TGCGCCAGCAGCTCTCAGGATGCTGGGGGGGAGACCCAGTACTTC
CASSSQDAGGETQYF
>.|.|15|TRBV28|TRBJ1-2
TGTGCCAGCGCCCCTGGGGGGGAGGCTTTGTGGGGCTACACCTTC
CASAPGGEALWGYTF
>.|few|13|TRBV11-2|TRBJ2-7
TGTGCCAGCAGCTCCCCGCCTGTCTACGAGCAGTACTTC
CASSSPPVYEQYF
>TRBD1|.|18|TRBV27|TRBJ2-6
TGTGCCAGCAAATACCAGGGGACAGGGTCCACTGGGGCCAACGTCCTGACTTTC
CASKYQGTGSTGANVLTF
>TRBD1|.|15|TRBV5-8|TRBJ2-1
TGTGCCAGCAGACCGGGACAGGGGGCCTACAATGAGCAGTTCTTC
CASRPGQGAYNEQFF